The present entry profiles one T cell receptor (beta chain) with its context. Its antigen remains unidentified. MiXCR, applied by TCRdb to the 5' RACE reads, yields one record per CDR3 protein. The profile shows 200,000 to 250,000 distinct CDR3 sequences, 6.9% of them singletons. This CDR3 contains 13 residues. The germline V gene encodes CDR1 SGHRS and CDR2 YFSETQ. V dropped 1 base and J dropped 1 base, with 5 bases sitting between them. This sample was included in a study of T cells after yellow fever vaccination. Study observations and caveats: There was a small share of clonotypes that showed up in both the CD4 and CD8 compartments.

The rearrangement joins TRBV5-1 to TRBJ1-1; no firm D call. This clonotype was obtained from a man between 25 and 39 years old who received the YFV17D yellow fever vaccine. The material was CD4+ T cells sorted from PBMCs, obtained 15 days after the yellow fever booster vaccination. CDR3 bases: TGCGCCAGCAGCTTGACGCCGAACACTGAAGCTTTCTTT. This translates into CASSLTPNTEAFF.